This T cell receptor beta chain was observed in a study of beta chain features in type 1 diabetes. Study results and caveats: VDJ junctions from patients with type 1 diabetes contained fewer insertions and more deletions. Any role of HLA type in TCRB rearrangement remained unresolved here. Type 1 diabetes patients had moderately but significantly shorter TCRB CDR3s in all four CD4+ subsets.

cDNA synthesis used the whole RNA isolate, giving expressed TCRB sequences. About 3.6 million reads was the average for naive, central memory and regulatory T cell samples. Sequencing was performed with immunoSEQ multiplex PCR; in TCRdb, only in-frame clones are kept and a portion is missing. The sample lists 250,000 to 350,000 clones; over 12% were seen once. Purity exceeded 95% in all sorted populations. This clone was seen a single time. The antigen remains undetermined. Germline V gene lookup returns CDR1 MDHEN and CDR2 SYDVKM. V was trimmed by 6 bases and J by 10 bases, leaving 14 bases between them. The CDR3 has 12 residues.

The rearrangement uses TRBV28 and TRBJ2-3, with D tentatively TRBD2 (7 bases). The sample consisted of naive CD4+ T cells from blood. The receptor comes from a man aged 18 to 29 with type 1 diabetes. The DNA for the CDR3 is TGTGCCAGCAGGTCAGGGGAGGGTTCGCAGTATTTT. Translation gives CASRSGEGSQYF.